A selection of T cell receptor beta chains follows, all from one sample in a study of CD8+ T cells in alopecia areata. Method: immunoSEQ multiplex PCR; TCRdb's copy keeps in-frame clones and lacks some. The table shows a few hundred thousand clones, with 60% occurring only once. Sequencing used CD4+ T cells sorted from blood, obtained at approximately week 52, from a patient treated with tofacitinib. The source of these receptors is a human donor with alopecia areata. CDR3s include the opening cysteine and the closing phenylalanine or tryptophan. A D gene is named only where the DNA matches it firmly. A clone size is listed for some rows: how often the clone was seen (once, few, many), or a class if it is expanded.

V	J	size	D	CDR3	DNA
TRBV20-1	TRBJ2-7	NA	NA	CSASTPREQYF	TGCAGTGCTTCGACTCCTCGCGAGCAGTACTTC
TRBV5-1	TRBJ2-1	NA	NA	CASSLQSTGTRFYNEQFF	TGCGCCAGCAGTCTCCAATCGACCGGGACACGATTTTACAATGAGCAGTTCTTC
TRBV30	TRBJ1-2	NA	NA	CAWSVPGGGGIGYTF	TGTGCCTGGAGTGTCCCCGGGGGCGGAGGGATTGGCTACACCTTC
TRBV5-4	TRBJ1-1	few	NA	CASSLTANTEAFF	TGTGCCAGCAGCTTGACAGCGAACACTGAAGCTTTCTTT
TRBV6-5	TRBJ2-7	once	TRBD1	CASSRQGVGEQYF	TGTGCCAGCAGCCGACAGGGTGTTGGCGAGCAGTACTTC
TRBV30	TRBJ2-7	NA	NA	CAWSGPWREQYF	TGTGCCTGGAGTGGCCCTTGGAGGGAGCAGTACTTC
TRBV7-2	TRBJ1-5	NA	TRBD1	CASSPRDSHQPQHF	TGTGCCAGCAGCCCCCGGGACAGTCATCAGCCCCAGCATTTT
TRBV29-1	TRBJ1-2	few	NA	CSVVLGGGYGYTF	TGCAGCGTTGTCCTCGGGGGCGGCTATGGCTACACCTTC
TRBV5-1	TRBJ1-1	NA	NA	CASSLEGPGTEAFF	TGCGCCAGCAGCTTGGAGGGACCCGGGACTGAAGCTTTCTTT
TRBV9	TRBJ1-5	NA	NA	CASSVGEQGWAQHF	TGTGCCAGCAGCGTAGGGGAACAGGGATGGGCCCAGCATTTT
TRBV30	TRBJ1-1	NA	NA	CAWSTGGGKTEAFF	TGTGCCTGGAGCACTGGTGGGGGAAAAACTGAAGCTTTCTTT
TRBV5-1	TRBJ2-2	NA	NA	CASSSDPVNTGELFF	TGCGCCAGCAGCTCCGACCCGGTGAACACCGGGGAGCTGTTTTTT
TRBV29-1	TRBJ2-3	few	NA	CSVGGPPADTQYF	TGCAGCGTGGGGGGGCCGCCCGCGGATACGCAGTATTTT
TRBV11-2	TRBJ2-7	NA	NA	CASSSGGGLFDFPRDF	TGTGCCAGCAGCTCCGGGGGAGGCCTCTTCGACTTCCCACGGGACTTC
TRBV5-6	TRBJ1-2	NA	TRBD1	CASSSTGGRDGYTF	TGTGCCAGCAGCTCCACAGGGGGCCGGGATGGCTACACCTTC
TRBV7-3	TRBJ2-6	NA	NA	CASSQGAGANVLTF	TGTGCCAGCAGTCAGGGTGCTGGGGCCAACGTCCTGACTTTC
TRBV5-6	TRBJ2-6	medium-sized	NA	CASSYGQSGANVLTF	TGTGCCAGCAGCTACGGACAATCTGGGGCCAACGTCCTGACTTTC
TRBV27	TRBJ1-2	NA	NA	CASSLNRDVYGYTF	TGTGCCAGCAGTTTGAATAGGGACGTCTATGGCTACACCTTC
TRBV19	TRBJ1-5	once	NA	CASSIFGTNNQPQHF	TGTGCCAGTAGTATATTCGGGACAAACAATCAGCCCCAGCATTTT
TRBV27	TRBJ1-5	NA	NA	CASKRDVGHQPQHF	TGTGCCAGCAAAAGGGACGTCGGACATCAGCCCCAGCATTTT
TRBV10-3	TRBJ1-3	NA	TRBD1	CAISRTGGEDTIYF	TGTGCCATCAGTCGGACAGGGGGCGAGGACACCATATATTTT
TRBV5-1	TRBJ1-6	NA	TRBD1	CASSLGTRDRDNSPLHF	TGCGCCAGCAGCTTGGGGACTCGGGACAGAGATAATTCACCCCTCCACTTT
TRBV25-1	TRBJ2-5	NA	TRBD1	CASSELGGWGQETQYF	TGTGCCAGCAGTGAATTAGGGGGCTGGGGGCAAGAGACCCAGTACTTC
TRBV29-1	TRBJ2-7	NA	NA	CSVSHGYEQYF	TGCAGCGTCTCACACGGCTACGAGCAGTACTTC
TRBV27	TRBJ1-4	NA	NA	CASSLLNGKLFF	TGTGCCAGCAGCCTGCTTAATGGAAAACTGTTTTTT
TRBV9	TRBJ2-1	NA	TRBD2	CASSPGTSGGGEQFF	TGTGCCAGCAGCCCCGGGACTAGCGGGGGTGGTGAGCAGTTCTTC
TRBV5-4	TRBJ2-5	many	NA	CASSLGSQETQYF	TGTGCCAGCAGCTTGGGCAGCCAAGAGACCCAGTACTTC
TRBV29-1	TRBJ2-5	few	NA	CSPRAGPETQYF	TGCAGCCCCAGGGCAGGACCAGAGACCCAGTACTTC
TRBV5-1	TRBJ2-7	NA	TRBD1	CASSSRQGRNEQYF	TGCGCCAGCAGCTCCAGACAGGGGAGGAACGAGCAGTACTTC
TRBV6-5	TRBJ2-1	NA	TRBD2	CASSYSPSGGLDEQFF	TGTGCCAGCAGTTACTCACCTAGCGGGGGGCTCGATGAGCAGTTCTTC
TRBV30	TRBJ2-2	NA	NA	CAWSLSVYTGELFF	TGTGCCTGGAGTCTGAGCGTGTACACCGGGGAGCTGTTTTTT
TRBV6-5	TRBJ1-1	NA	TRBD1	CASSYQGAGAFF	TGTGCCAGCAGTTATCAGGGGGCGGGAGCTTTCTTT
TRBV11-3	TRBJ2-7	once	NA	CASSLGASYEQYF	TGTGCCAGCAGCTTAGGAGCCAGCTACGAGCAGTACTTC
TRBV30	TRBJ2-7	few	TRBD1	CAWGQGYEQYF	TGTGCCTGGGGACAGGGGTACGAGCAGTACTTC
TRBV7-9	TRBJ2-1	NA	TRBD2	CASSLRLAGRTVTHNEQFF	TGTGCCAGCAGCTTACGACTAGCGGGGAGAACCGTTACCCACAATGAGCAGTTCTTC
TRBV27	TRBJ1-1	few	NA	CASSSRNTEAFF	TGTGCCAGCAGTTCCCGGAACACTGAAGCTTTCTTT
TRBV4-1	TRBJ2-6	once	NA	CASSLSGTSGANVLTF	TGCGCCAGCAGCCTATCGGGGACATCTGGGGCCAACGTCCTGACTTTC
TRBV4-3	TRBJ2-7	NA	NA	CASSQPKGGLATYEQYF	TGCGCCAGCAGCCAGCCCAAGGGGGGACTGGCTACCTACGAGCAGTACTTC
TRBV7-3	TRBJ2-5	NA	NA	CASSLTVLYRAQYF	TGTGCCAGCAGCTTAACGGTCCTTTACAGAGCCCAGTACTTC
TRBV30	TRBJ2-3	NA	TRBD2	CAWIKSGVEDTQYF	TGTGCCTGGATTAAGAGCGGGGTCGAAGATACGCAGTATTTT